Each of the 15 T cell receptor beta chains below was sequenced from the same sample in a study of T-cell memory formation after mild COVID-19. Each CDR3 protein gets one entry after TCRdb re-called the 5' RACE reads with MiXCR. Counted here are roughly 370,000 distinct CDR3 sequences, approximately 16% occurring once; the ten biggest clones make up 20% to 25%. Sequenced input: PBMCs or a T cell subset sorted from them (not recorded which). These TCRs come from a man aged 18 to 30 who had mild COVID-19 (a few samples of this study predate the infection). Cell type and time point are not known.

This clonotype came up a few times. This sequence joins TRBV7-2 and TRBJ1-5; a possible D gene is TRBD1 (6 bases). Germline V gene lookup returns CDR1 SGHTA and CDR2 FQGNSA. The V end was cut by 8 bases, the J end by 7 bases, with 18 bases between. CDR3 length equals 14 residues. The DNA for the CDR3 is TGTGCCAGCGGAGAAGACAGGAGTGGCCAGCCCCAGCATTTT. This gives the protein CASGEDRSGQPQHF.

This clonotype was observed a few times. The chain joins TRBV9 to TRBJ1-1; D unclear. The CDR3 sequence is 13 residues long. Trimming left V 2 bases short and J 5 bases short, with 10 bases between. CDR1 and CDR2 (germline): SGDLS, YYNGEE. CDR3: CASSVDPGTEAFF. The CDR3 bases are TGTGCCAGCAGCGTGGACCCTGGGACTGAAGCTTTCTTT.

This clonotype was seen only a few times. V gene TRBV19 combines with J gene TRBJ1-5, with TRBD1 matching over 7 bases. Germline V gives CDR1 LNHDA, CDR2 SQIVND (reference sequence). V dropped 5 bases and J dropped 7; count of bases not matched to a gene: 11. CDR3 size: 15 residues. In nucleotides, the CDR3 is TGTGCCAGTAGTGTGGGACAGCGACTTCGGCAGCCCCAGCATTTT. This sequence encodes CASSVGQRLRQPQHF.

This clonotype has a handful of counts. V and J are TRBV7-2 and TRBJ2-1; the D gene is possibly TRBD1 (6 bases). The V gene's germline CDR1 is SGHTA and CDR2 FQGNSA. The germline V and J ends were trimmed by 5 bases and 8 bases, with 16 bases remaining between them. CDR3 length: 14 residues. The CDR3 bases are TGTGCCAGCAGCCCGCTACAGGGTAGGCATGAGCAGTTCTTC. Amino acid sequence: CASSPLQGRHEQFF.

The chain is built from TRBV7-9 and TRBJ1-3, with D maybe TRBD1 (5 bases). The CDR3 length is 15 residues. Germline values: CDR1 SEHNR, CDR2 FQNEAQ (reference sequence). Trimming removed 5 bases from V and 0 bases from J, with 11 bases in between. CDR3 DNA: TGTGCCAGCAGCCTGGACACCTTCTCTGGAAACACCATATATTTT. This translates into CASSLDTFSGNTIYF.

V is TRBV13 and J is TRBJ1-1, with D unresolved. The germline V gene encodes CDR1 PRHDT and CDR2 FYEKMQ (reference sequence). The V gene lost 5 bases and the J gene lost 4 bases, with 14 bases spanning the gap. The CDR3 spans 14 residues. As DNA, the CDR3 is TGTGCCAGCAGCCTACTGCTGTGGGGCACTGAAGCTTTCTTT. Amino acid sequence: CASSLLLWGTEAFF.

This clonotype was observed a handful of times. The chain couples TRBV7-9 to TRBJ2-7; D uncertain. The germline V gene has CDR1 SEHNR and CDR2 FQNEAQ (reference sequence). The V end was cut by 3 bases, the J end by 4 bases, with 7 bases between. This CDR3 contains 12 residues. DNA of the CDR3: TGTGCCAGCAGCTTGGGGTTTTACGAGCAGTACGTC. As protein: CASSLGFYEQYV.

The CDR3 here is CASRKGLSGNQPQHF. CDR3 DNA: TGTGCCAGCAGGAAGGGTTTGTCCGGCAATCAGCCCCAGCATTTT. The chain carries TRBV6-5 and TRBJ1-5; D ambiguous. The CDR3 spans 15 residues. V lost 6 bases and J lost 2, with 14 bases in between. Germline V lookup: CDR1 MNHEY, CDR2 SVGAGI.

This clonotype turned up a few times. J is TRBJ1-2 and V is TRBV12-3 or TRBV12-4; maybe TRBD1 (5 bases). This CDR3 has 15 residues. V dropped 1 base and J dropped 6 bases, with 15 bases sitting between them. This CDR3 is CASSLGIQGAHGYTF. The DNA for the CDR3 is TGTGCCAGCAGTTTAGGCATTCAGGGCGCTCATGGCTACACCTTC.

This clonotype came up many times. The rearrangement joins TRBV4-3 to TRBJ2-4; TRBD1 aligns across 8 bases. Germline-derived CDR1 and CDR2 are LGHNA and YSLEER. The CDR3 is 16 residues long. V shed 10 bases, J shed 2 bases, and the junction held 13 bases outside the gene matches. Here the CDR3 reads CATHNDRGRSKNIQYF. The CDR3 DNA reads TGCGCCACCCACAATGACAGGGGCAGATCCAAAAACATTCAGTACTTC.

This clonotype was seen a few times. The rearrangement uses TRBV7-9 and TRBJ2-7; a weak D match, TRBD1 (6 bases). The germline gives CDR1 SEHNR, CDR2 FQNEAQ (reference sequence). CDR3 length equals 13 residues. V lost 8 bases to trimming and J lost 2 bases, with 13 bases between them. The CDR3 DNA follows: TGTGCCAGCGGCAGACAGGCCCCCTACGAGCAGTACTTC. Its protein product is CASGRQAPYEQYF.

The chain joins TRBV15 to TRBJ2-5, with D unclear. V shed 0 bases and J shed 4 bases, with 12 bases lying between them. CDR1 is LNHNV and CDR2 is YYDKDF in the germline V gene (reference sequence). The length of the CDR3 is 15 residues. In nucleotides, the CDR3 is TGTGCCACCAGCAGAGATCCTCAGCTCCCAGAGACCCAGTACTTC. Translation gives CATSRDPQLPETQYF.

The genes are TRBV7-2 and TRBJ1-1, with unresolved D. The V end lost 5 bases, the J end lost 5 bases, and 15 bases lay between the germline ends. Germline V CDR1 and CDR2: SGHTA, FQGNSA. This CDR3 has 14 residues. The CDR3 is CASSVAYTETEAFF. In nucleotides, the CDR3 is TGTGCCAGCAGCGTCGCCTACACGGAGACTGAAGCTTTCTTT.

The table lists this clonotype with a few counts. V gene TRBV5-6 combines with J gene TRBJ2-5; 7 bases map to TRBD2. The germline V gene encodes CDR1 SGHDT and CDR2 YYEEEE. The V gene end was trimmed by 6 bases and the J gene end by 5 bases; junction bases not matched to a gene: 7. This CDR3 is 13 amino acids long. CDR3 coding DNA: TGTGCCAGCACCACGGGGACTACGGAGACCCAGTACTTC. This translates into CASTTGTTETQYF.

This clonotype showed up many times. The chain carries TRBV7-2 and TRBJ1-2; maybe TRBD1 (5 bases). This CDR3 spans 14 amino acids. The germline V gene has CDR1 SGHTA and CDR2 FQGNSA. Between the trimmed V and J ends, which lost 0 bases and 4 bases, there was a span of 9 bases. The CDR3 nucleotides read TGTGCCAGCAGCTTAGCGTTCCAGGGCTATGGCTACACCTTC. The encoded protein is CASSLAFQGYGYTF.